Below are 12 T cell receptor beta chains sequenced from a single sample in a study of OX40 agonist ivuxolimab in advanced cancers. Some clones are missing from TCRdb's copy, which holds only in-frame ones; the method was immunoSEQ multiplex PCR. The sample holds roughly 30,000 clones, around 87% seen once. This sample comprised CD4+ or CD8+ T cells sorted from blood, obtained in a trial of the OX40 agonist ivuxolimab. The receptors here all came from an adult with an advanced solid tumor such as melanoma, head and neck, liver or kidney cancer.

V usage is TRBV5-4 and J usage is TRBJ2-2; D gene ambiguous. V lost 3 bases, J lost 2 bases, and 2 bases lay in between. The CDR3 runs 12 residues. Germline values: CDR1 SGHNT, CDR2 YYREEE (reference sequence). CDR3: CASSSNTGELFF. Written as DNA, the CDR3 is TGTGCCAGCAGCTCAAACACCGGGGAGCTGTTTTTT.

About this clone itself: The sample carries other DNA sequences with the same CDR3. This rearrangement joins TRBV19 to TRBJ2-1; D possibly corresponds to TRBD2 (6 bases). Germline loops: CDR1 LNHDA, CDR2 SQIVND (reference sequence). The length of the CDR3 is 15 residues. Between the trimmed V and J ends, which lost 3 bases and 4 bases, there was a span of 13 bases. CDR3 protein: CASSIDLGGYNEQFF. CDR3 coding DNA: TGTGCCAGTAGTATCGACCTCGGGGGATACAATGAGCAGTTCTTC.

The chain carries TRBV20-1 and TRBJ1-2; D call uncertain. The CDR3 runs 11 residues. The ends were cut back, 5 bases at V and 8 bases at J, with 12 bases in the middle. Germline-derived CDR1 and CDR2 are DFQATT and SNEGSKA (reference sequence). The CDR3 nucleotides read TGCAGTGCTTTGACCCGTCGGGGCTACACCTTC. Translation: CSALTRRGYTF.

The chain has TRBV12-5 and TRBJ1-6; no reliable D call. The CDR3 spans 17 residues. Germline CDR1 and CDR2: LGHNT and FRNRAP. With 4 bases removed from V and 10 bases from J, the gap between germline ends came to 23 bases. CDR3 DNA sequence: TGTGCTAGTGGTTCGACCACGGGGTTCGGGGAAGGATCACCCCTCCACTTT. Its protein is CASGSTTGFGEGSPLHF.

The V gene is TRBV6-5, the J gene TRBJ2-2; tentatively, D is TRBD1 (6 bases). CDR3 size: 16 residues. The germline V gene encodes CDR1 MNHEY and CDR2 SVGAGI. Deletions cut 4 bases from V and 4 bases from J, with 16 bases between. CDR3 sequence: CASSSLPGTPTGELFF. As DNA, the CDR3 is TGTGCCAGCAGTTCCCTTCCCGGGACACCCACCGGGGAGCTGTTTTTT.

The rearrangement uses TRBV2 and TRBJ2-1; no firm D call. There are 13 residues in the CDR3. Germline V CDR1 and CDR2: SNHLY, FYNNEI. V was shortened by 8 bases and J by 5 bases, with 13 bases between the two germline ends. The chain's CDR3 is CASWLDPNNEQFF. The DNA for the CDR3 is TGTGCCAGCTGGCTAGACCCGAACAATGAGCAGTTCTTC.

This chain links TRBV4-1 with TRBJ2-1; D is perhaps TRBD1 or TRBD2 (5 bases each). Between the trimmed V and J ends, which lost 4 bases and 10 bases, there was a span of 14 bases. CDR1 is MGHRA and CDR2 is YSYEKL in the germline V gene. The CDR3 is made up of 13 amino acids. CDR3 sequence reads: CASSPAAAGEQFF. The CDR3 region has the DNA TGCGCCAGCAGCCCGGCAGCGGCAGGGGAGCAGTTCTTC.

The rearrangement joins TRBV5-6 to TRBJ1-5; TRBD1 might be the D (6 bases). The CDR3 has 14 amino acids. V lost 5 bases and J 9 bases, leaving 18 bases between the germline ends. The germline V gene encodes CDR1 SGHDT and CDR2 YYEEEE. The CDR3: CASSSGQTMRPQHF. Here the CDR3 DNA reads TGTGCCAGCAGTTCCGGACAGACGATGCGGCCCCAGCATTTT.

V usage is TRBV28 and J usage is TRBJ1-4, with D perhaps matching TRBD1 (5 bases). Germline values: CDR1 MDHEN, CDR2 SYDVKM. The V and J ends lost 3 bases and 4 bases respectively, with 24 bases between them. The CDR3 contains 19 residues. For the CDR3, the DNA is TGTGCCAGCAGTTTGATCATCCTCCGGGACGGAACCAGTAATGAAAAACTGTTTTTT. Translating gives CASSLIILRDGTSNEKLFF.

CDR3: CASSTGAAHNSPLHF. CDR3 nucleotides: TGTGCCAGCAGTACCGGGGCAGCACATAATTCACCCCTCCACTTT. The rearrangement links TRBV28 to TRBJ1-6, with a tentative D call TRBD1 (5 bases). The germline gives CDR1 MDHEN, CDR2 SYDVKM. The CDR3 contains 15 residues. V lost 5 bases, J lost 5 bases, and 13 bases lay in between.

This chain uses TRBV19 with TRBJ1-1; D is unresolved. Germline-derived CDR1 and CDR2 are LNHDA and SQIVND (reference sequence). The V end was cut by 8 bases, the J end by 4 bases, with 14 bases between. CDR3 size: 13 residues. CDR3 nucleotide sequence: TGTGCCAGTGCCGGGCCCCGGCCCACTGAAGCTTTCTTT. The encoded protein is CASAGPRPTEAFF.

CDR3 protein: CASSLVGGAETQYF. DNA for the CDR3: TGCGCCAGCAGCTTGGTCGGGGGGGCGGAGACCCAGTACTTC. V is TRBV5-1 and J is TRBJ2-5; 8 bases are shared with TRBD2. The CDR3 runs 14 residues. V trimming: 0 bases; J trimming: 5 bases; junction bases outside the gene matches: 3. Germline V lookup: CDR1 SGHRS, CDR2 YFSETQ.